A selection of T cell receptor beta chains follows, all from one sample in a study of blood T cell repertoires in COVID-19. The assay was immunoSEQ multiplex PCR, and TCRdb's table has in-frame clones only and misses some. The sample consists of 350,000 or so clones, approximately 89% of them appearing once. Sample: peripheral blood. These receptors all stem from a woman in her sixties or seventies with COVID-19, enrolled during active disease. CDR3s include the opening cysteine and the closing phenylalanine or tryptophan. Fields, in order: V gene, J gene, CDR3 protein.

v_gene: TRBV7-9
j_gene: TRBJ2-1
CDR3aa: CASSLFGTGGNEQFF

v_gene: TRBV19
j_gene: TRBJ1-4
CDR3aa: CASSRGGPRLSEKLFF

v_gene: TRBV7-2
j_gene: TRBJ1-4
CDR3aa: CASSPMPGVAATNEKLFF

v_gene: TRBV6-2/TRBV6-3
j_gene: TRBJ2-1
CDR3aa: CASSYGGGSYNEQFF

v_gene: TRBV28
j_gene: TRBJ2-1
CDR3aa: CASSSRERGGVEQFF

v_gene: TRBV10-3
j_gene: TRBJ1-6
CDR3aa: CAISEIPQAGRAPLHF

v_gene: TRBV19
j_gene: TRBJ1-1
CDR3aa: CASAGGRLTEAFF

v_gene: TRBV11-2
j_gene: TRBJ1-3
CDR3aa: CASSLASGVFSGNTIYF

v_gene: TRBV14
j_gene: TRBJ1-2
CDR3aa: CASSQDQGQGYTF

v_gene: TRBV7-3
j_gene: TRBJ1-1
CDR3aa: CASSSQGLNTEAFF

v_gene: TRBV7-8
j_gene: TRBJ1-4
CDR3aa: CASSLFEARGREKLFF

v_gene: TRBV2
j_gene: TRBJ1-1
CDR3aa: CASTIQQGTEAFF

v_gene: TRBV2
j_gene: TRBJ2-7
CDR3aa: CASSVSQGQYF

v_gene: TRBV4-2
j_gene: TRBJ1-5
CDR3aa: CASSQLTGPQHF

v_gene: TRBV10-1
j_gene: TRBJ2-3
CDR3aa: CASRKGQGTDTQYF

v_gene: TRBV7-9
j_gene: TRBJ1-2
CDR3aa: CASNTGGYGYTF